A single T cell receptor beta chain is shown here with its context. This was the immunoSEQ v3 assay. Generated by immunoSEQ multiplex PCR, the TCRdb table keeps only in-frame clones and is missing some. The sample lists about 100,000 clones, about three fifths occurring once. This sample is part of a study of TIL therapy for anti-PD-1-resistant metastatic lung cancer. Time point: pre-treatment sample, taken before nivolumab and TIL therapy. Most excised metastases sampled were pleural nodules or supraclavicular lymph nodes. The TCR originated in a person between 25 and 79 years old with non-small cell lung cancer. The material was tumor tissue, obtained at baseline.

The CDR3 sequence is CASSDSLAGEQFF. The CDR3 bases are TGTGCCAGCAGTGACTCTTTGGCAGGCGAGCAGTTCTTC. The chain employs TRBV6-4 and TRBJ2-1; D remains ambiguous. Germline loops: CDR1 MRHNA, CDR2 SNTAGT. CDR3 size: 13 residues. Trimming removed 0 bases at V and 10 bases at J, with 10 bases between.